The present T cell receptor beta chain was sequenced within a study of post-analysis software for immune sequencing data (dated by TCRdb to the mid-2010s). As for the study more broadly: Recorded disease courses included relapsing-remitting, secondary progressive and progressive-relapsing multiple sclerosis, with some patients lacking subtype annotation. The multiple sclerosis patient repertoires were compared with roughly twelve previously published healthy control repertoires from donors aged 6 to 25 years. A subset of samples was prepared in parallel using single-end sample barcoding, then pooled and co-amplified after Illumina adapter ligation. Overall results and qualifications from the work: The multiple sclerosis patient group was slightly younger than the control group. Compared with controls, multiple sclerosis patients had significantly lower normalized Chao1 diversity, a finding suggesting substantial peripheral T-cell clonal expansion. Significantly higher frequencies in patients than in controls were found for five or six TRBV segments, including TRBV5-6, TRBV5-1 and TRBV20-1. When samples were clustered directly using the F measure, samples prepared in the same batch co-clustered strongly, which prompted a batch-effect correction.

The library was produced with PCR. Instrument on record: Illumina HiSeq 2500. To reduce PCR and sequencing biases, unique molecular identifiers were built into the TCR beta cDNA libraries. Approximately 500,000 cDNA molecules were obtained per 1 to 10 million input T cells, so each molecule approximated one T cell. Patient libraries were prepared and sequenced with the same protocol used for the earlier healthy control dataset. Samples belonging to the same batch were prepared together, multiplexed and sequenced on a shared HiSeq lane. The paper's data handling went like this. Raw barcoded reads were processed with MIGEC, discarding single-read molecular identifier groups before consensus assembly and CDR3 extraction. Clonotype tables were post-analysed with VDJtools, normalizing diversity by down-sampling all datasets to the smallest sample size. To correct batch-related cross-sample contamination, repertoire overlap clustering matched CDR3 amino acid sequences but not nucleotide sequences. The raw public data were reprocessed by TCRdb itself: fastp quality trimming at Q25, MiXCR clonotype calling, in-frame beta chains only. Rows are combined by CDR3 protein, so each entry shows the most common genes and DNA. These V and J calls rely on TCRdb rather than the paper's analysis. The sample profile shows hundreds of thousands of distinct CDR3 sequences; around 47% of them were found once. In total, the top ten clones hold 1.5% to 2% of the sample.

The CDR3 sequence holds 12 residues, the cysteine and phenylalanine included. The kept DNA is CDR3 alone, 36 bases in frame from the first base. The V and J ends are trimmed by 5 bases and 4 bases, leaving 9 bases between them. The germline V gene (reference sequence) provides CDR1 DFQATT and CDR2 SNEGSKA. To demonstrate the VDJtools post-analysis software, the study profiled TCR beta repertoires from the peripheral blood of around 13 young patients with multiple sclerosis. Multiple sclerosis patients were children and adolescents aged roughly 6 to 16 years. On this clonotype: Its cognate antigen has yet to be identified. No per-base quality is available; no much larger clone lies one base away.

Recombination joined TRBV20-1 with TRBJ2-1; the D gene is possibly TRBD2, with 6 bases matching. The TCR was taken from a girl aged 5-17 years with multiple sclerosis. Sequenced sample: blood. The CDR3 corresponds to CSASREYNEQFF. The DNA sequence is as follows: TGCAGTGCTTCCCGGGAGTACAATGAGCAGTTCTTC.